The present T cell receptor (beta chain) was sequenced within a study of control samples from healthy donors and cancer patients. Some clones are missing from TCRdb's copy, which holds only in-frame ones; the method was immunoSEQ multiplex PCR. There are 150,000 or so clones in the sample; 93% occur only once, and 4.5% to 6% lies in the top ten. The receptor was derived from a man aged 18 to 35 in good health. Material for sequencing was blood.

The CDR3 reads CASSGQPLQGYTF. CDR3 sequence (DNA): TGTGCCAGCAGTGGACAGCCCCTGCAAGGCTACACCTTC. The V gene is TRBV2, the J gene TRBJ1-2, with D tentatively TRBD1 (5 bases). Per the germline V gene, CDR1 is SNHLY and CDR2 is FYNNEI. V lost 4 bases to trimming and J lost 8 bases, with 14 bases between them. This CDR3 spans 13 amino acids.